Given below is one TCR beta chain in context. Its antigen is unknown. Measured with immunoSEQ multiplex PCR; TCRdb has only the in-frame clones, and not every one. Altogether 40,000 to 50,000 clones are present, around 70% being singletons, with the ten largest covering about 9.5%. The sample originates from a study of vaccination effects on CD4 cells after COVID-19. In germline, CDR1 is SGHRS, CDR2 YFSETQ. CDR3 length equals 14 residues. Trimming left V 1 base short and J 5 bases short, with 12 bases between. The culture ran for around nine days before CD4+ T cells were isolated. Every participant took two doses of the BNT162b2 or mRNA-1273 vaccine.

Sample: CD4+ T cells from PBMCs cultured without peptide, taken after COVID-19 vaccination. This TCR was sampled from a human donor who received a COVID-19 vaccine. The chain employs TRBV5-1 and TRBJ2-5, with D maybe TRBD2 (5 bases). CDR3 DNA sequence: TGCGCCAGCAGCTTGCTCGGGATGCTGGAGACCCAGTACTTC. Its translation is CASSLLGMLETQYF.